The 32 T cell receptor beta chains in this list originate from one sample, sequenced in a study of siplizumab effects on memory and regulatory T cells (dated by TCRdb to the late 2010s). The receptor library was made with the immunoSEQ multiplex PCR assay. This immuneACCESS table, as held by TCRdb, lists in-frame sequences with V and J called but not all clones. Of the missing ones, under half trace to an unresolved V gene in checked studies; the others have no known cause. Recorded for this sample are some 110,000 clones; about 92% of them occurred a single time. 0.32% of the sample is taken by the ten largest. The sample consisted of CD4+ T cells sorted from blood. The receptor set was obtained from a human donor in good health.

This chain joins TRBV19 and TRBJ1-5, with D tentatively TRBD1 (5 bases). Germline CDR1 is LNHDA and CDR2 is SQIVND (reference sequence). The V end was cut by 0 bases, the J end by 6 bases, with 15 bases between. CDR3 length: 16 residues. The CDR3 nucleotides are TGTGCCAGTAGTATAGAAGTCGGCAGGGTCGGTCAGCCCCAGCATTTT. Residues: CASSIEVGRVGQPQHF.

This chain links TRBV20-1 with TRBJ2-7; unclear D gene. The germline V and J ends were trimmed by 3 bases and 2 bases, with 5 bases remaining between them. This CDR3 region has 11 residues. Germline V gene data show CDR1 as DFQATT and CDR2 as SNEGSKA (reference sequence). This CDR3 reads CSARSPYEQYF. In nucleotides, the CDR3 is TGCAGTGCTAGGTCTCCCTACGAGCAGTACTTC.

This clone has a single count. The chain is built from TRBV2 and TRBJ2-7, with D perhaps matching TRBD2 (6 bases). V was trimmed by 8 bases and J by 4 bases, leaving 24 bases between them. The CDR3 is 16 amino acids. Germline lookup yields CDR1 SNHLY and CDR2 FYNNEI. CDR3 nucleotides: TGTGCCAGCGAAATCGGAGGGAATCGTGTGTTGTACGAGCAGTACTTC. This codes for CASEIGGNRVLYEQYF.

This chain links TRBV4-1 with TRBJ1-6; 8 bases fit TRBD1. The CDR3 has 15 residues. Germline V gene lookup returns CDR1 MGHRA and CDR2 YSYEKL. The V gene end was trimmed by 6 bases and the J gene end by 7 bases; junction bases not matched to a gene: 8. The CDR3: CASRDLQGVNSPLHF. The DNA for the CDR3 is TGCGCCAGCAGGGACCTACAGGGGGTCAATTCACCCCTCCACTTT.

The V and J genes are TRBV5-4 and TRBJ1-2; D perhaps matches TRBD1 (6 bases). Germline values: CDR1 SGHNT, CDR2 YYREEE (reference sequence). CDR3 length: 12 residues. With 3 bases removed from V and 8 bases from J, the gap between germline ends came to 11 bases. CDR3 DNA sequence: TGTGCCAGCAGCTCGGGGGCGCGAGGCTACACCTTC. As protein: CASSSGARGYTF.

This chain uses TRBV10-3 with TRBJ1-1; D gene uncertain. The ends were cut back, 4 bases at V and 1 base at J, with 7 bases in the middle. The CDR3 contains 13 residues. The germline CDR1 and CDR2 sequences are ENHRY and SYGVKD. In DNA form, the CDR3 reads TGTGCCATCAGTGTTTCAGGGAACACTGAAGCTTTCTTT. Its translation is CAISVSGNTEAFF.

The rearrangement links TRBV10-3 to TRBJ1-1; 7 nucleotides align to TRBD1. The CDR3 is 14 amino acids. Trimming took 2 bases from V and 4 from J; bases not matched to a gene: 4. From germline, CDR1 is ENHRY and CDR2 SYGVKD. CDR3: CAISEKQGITEAFF. The CDR3, as DNA: TGTGCCATCAGTGAGAAACAGGGGATCACTGAAGCTTTCTTT.

The chain recombines TRBV11-2 with TRBJ2-5; unclear D gene. This CDR3 region has 14 residues. Trimming removed 1 base at V and 0 bases at J, with 6 bases between. The germline V gene encodes CDR1 SGHAT and CDR2 FQNNGV. This chain's CDR3 is CASSLGLYQETQYF. The CDR3 DNA is TGTGCCAGCAGCTTAGGTCTTTACCAAGAGACCCAGTACTTC.

CDR3 DNA: TGTGCCAGCAGAGAGACCGGGGAGCTGTTTTTT. The encoded protein is CASRETGELFF. The chain recombines TRBV6-5 with TRBJ2-2; D ambiguous. The CDR3 covers 11 residues. Germline loops: CDR1 MNHEY, CDR2 SVGAGI. V was trimmed by 6 bases and J by 5 bases, leaving 4 bases between them.

The chain uses TRBV6-5 and TRBJ2-3; TRBD2 matches at 8 bases. The CDR3 totals 16 residues. CDR1 is MNHEY, CDR2 SVGAGI, per germline. The J segment lost 1 base and the V segment lost 2 bases, leaving 5 bases of the junction unmatched. The CDR3 here is CASSYGGGRRTDTQYF. The CDR3 DNA reads TGTGCCAGCAGTTACGGGGGCGGGAGGCGCACAGATACGCAGTATTTT.

The chain combines TRBV18 with TRBJ1-1; 9 nucleotides match TRBD1. V shed 5 bases, J shed 4 bases, and the junction held 5 bases outside the gene matches. This CDR3 spans 14 amino acids. Germline loops: CDR1 KGHSH, CDR2 LQKENI. The CDR3 loop reads CASSTGQGRTEAFF. CDR3 DNA: TGTGCCAGCTCAACGGGACAGGGACGCACTGAAGCTTTCTTT.

About this clone itself: Relative to the germline gene, one junction end is altered; a read error may explain this. V usage is TRBV5-4 and J usage is TRBJ2-2, with D possibly being TRBD1 or TRBD2 (5 bases each). The V gene's germline CDR1 is SGHNT and CDR2 YYREEE (reference sequence). CDR3 length equals 18 residues. This CDR3 is CASSPPPRQSRITGKLFF. In DNA form, the CDR3 reads TGTGCCAGCAGCCCACCACCCCGACAGTCCAGAATCACCGGGAAGCTGTTTTTT. Full variable domain (missing parts from reference TRBV5-4 and TRBJ2-2): ETGVTQSPTHLIKTRGQQVTLRCSSQSGHNTVSWYQQALGQGPQFIFQYYREEENGRGNFPPRFSGLQFPNYSSELNVNALELDDSALYLCASSPPPRQSRITGKLFFGEGSRLTVL.

V gene TRBV19 combines with J gene TRBJ2-4, with 8 bases aligning to TRBD2. Germline lookup yields CDR1 LNHDA and CDR2 SQIVND (reference sequence). Losses at the gene ends were 3 bases for V and 2 bases for J; bases not matched to a gene: 3. The CDR3 is made up of 15 amino acids. CDR3 DNA: TGTGCCAGTAGTATGGGACTAGTCTCCAAAAACATTCAGTACTTC. This translates into CASSMGLVSKNIQYF.

J is TRBJ1-1 and V is TRBV9; 8 bases match TRBD1. V lost 0 bases to trimming and J lost 1 base; unmatched junction nucleotides: 5. CDR1 is SGDLS and CDR2 is YYNGEE in the germline V gene. The CDR3 runs to 16 residues. The CDR3 sequence is CASSVGDRTENTEAFF. In DNA form, the CDR3 reads TGTGCCAGCAGCGTAGGGGACAGGACCGAGAACACTGAAGCTTTCTTT. Looking up the rest from reference TRBV9 and TRBJ1-1 gives the full variable domain: DSGVTQTPKHLITATGQRVTLRCSPRSGDLSVYWYQQSLDQGLQFLIQYYNGEERAKGNILERFSAQQFPDLHSELNLSSLELGDSALYFCASSVGDRTENTEAFFGQGTRLTVV.

The V gene is TRBV19, the J gene TRBJ2-1; no reliable D call. Germline V gene data show CDR1 as LNHDA and CDR2 as SQIVND (reference sequence). Trimming cost V 3 bases and J 9 bases, with 12 bases left between them. The CDR3 length is 13 residues. CDR3 sequence: CASSIFGQVEQFF. The CDR3 DNA is TGTGCCAGTAGTATTTTCGGGCAGGTTGAGCAGTTCTTC.

The V and J genes are TRBV21-1 and TRBJ2-2; TRBD1, the table's D call, was not compared with the DNA. TRBV21-1 is marked as a pseudogene. The CDR3 has 17 residues. In DNA form, the CDR3 reads TGTGCCAGCAGCAAAAAAGGACAGGGGGCTTTCACCGGGGAGCTGTTTTTT. Translated: CASSKKGQGAFTGELFF.

The gene calls are TRBV6-1 and TRBJ1-5; a weak D match, TRBD1 (5 bases). Germline values: CDR1 MNHNS, CDR2 SASEGT. The CDR3 runs 15 residues. V gave up 1 base and J gave up 6 bases, with 13 bases separating them. The CDR3 nucleotides are TGTGCCAGCAGTGAAGTTGGGTCAGGGAGTCAGCCCCAGCATTTT. The encoded protein is CASSEVGSGSQPQHF.

This clone was seen just once. V usage is TRBV2 and J usage is TRBJ2-5, with 8 positions matching TRBD2. In germline, CDR1 is SNHLY, CDR2 FYNNEI. The CDR3 runs to 16 residues. V was pared by 5 bases and J by 2 bases, with 10 bases of the junction left unmatched. Here the CDR3 reads CASSSSRGGLQETQYF. The DNA of the CDR3 is TGTGCCAGCAGTTCCTCTCGGGGGGGACTTCAAGAGACCCAGTACTTC.

The genes are TRBV19 and TRBJ2-7; TRBD1 is a possible D gene (6 bases). V lost 7 bases and J 1 base, leaving 11 bases between the germline ends. Germline loops: CDR1 LNHDA, CDR2 SQIVND (reference sequence). The CDR3 consists of 13 residues. CDR3 nucleotide sequence: TGTGCCAGTACCGCCACAGGGTCCTACGAGCAGTACTTC. It yields the protein CASTATGSYEQYF.

The CDR3 here is CASTADGDQPQHF. The CDR3 nucleotides read TGTGCCAGCACCGCAGACGGGGATCAGCCCCAGCATTTT. The chain recombines TRBV16 with TRBJ1-5, with D unresolved. Trimming cost V 7 bases and J 5 bases, with 12 bases left between them. The CDR3 runs 13 residues. The germline CDR1 and CDR2 sequences are KGHSY and FQNENV. The full variable domain, rest sourced from reference TRBV16 and TRBJ1-5, is GEEVAQTPKHLVRGEGQKAKLYCAPIKGHSYVFWYQQVLKNEFKFLISFQNENVFDETGMPKERFSAKCLPNSPCSLEIQATKLEDSAVYFCASTADGDQPQHFGDGTRLSIL.

CDR3 in DNA: TGCGCCAGCAGCTTCGGGGGACCGGCGACTCCTGGGGCCAACGTCCTGACTTTC. Protein: CASSFGGPATPGANVLTF. The gene calls are TRBV5-1 and TRBJ2-6; D is possibly TRBD2 (6 bases). The germline V gene encodes CDR1 SGHRS and CDR2 YFSETQ. Trimming took 2 bases from V and 2 from J, leaving 17 bases between them. This CDR3 is 18 amino acids long.

This clone was counted only a few times. The chain carries TRBV5-1 and TRBJ1-1; unclear D gene. This CDR3 contains 16 residues. V gave up 0 bases and J gave up 0 bases, with 12 bases separating them. Germline values: CDR1 SGHRS, CDR2 YFSETQ. CDR3: CASSLASAGLNTEAFF. CDR3 bases: TGCGCCAGCAGCTTGGCCTCCGCGGGCCTGAACACTGAAGCTTTCTTT.

The chain has TRBV4-2 and TRBJ1-1; D is uncertain. V was clipped by 1 base and J by 1 base, with 4 bases between them. Germline V gene lookup returns CDR1 LGHNA and CDR2 YNFKEQ. The CDR3 length is 13 residues. The chain's CDR3 is CASSQAGNTEAFF. For the CDR3, the DNA is TGTGCCAGCAGCCAAGCAGGGAACACTGAAGCTTTCTTT.

CDR3 in amino acids: CASSFPNAQGFTYEQYF. DNA of the CDR3: TGTGCCAGCAGTTTTCCGAACGCCCAGGGGTTCACCTACGAGCAGTACTTC. The chain joins TRBV28 to TRBJ2-7, with D maybe TRBD1 (6 bases). V was pared by 3 bases and J by 2 bases, with 20 bases between. The length of the CDR3 is 17 residues. Per the germline V gene, CDR1 is MDHEN and CDR2 is SYDVKM. Supplemented by reference TRBV28 and TRBJ2-7, the full variable domain reads DVKVTQSSRYLVKRTGEKVFLECVQDMDHENMFWYRQDPGLGLRLIYFSYDVKMKEKGDIPEGYSVSREKKERFSLILESASTNQTSMYLCASSFPNAQGFTYEQYFGPGTRLTVT.

This chain connects TRBV19 to TRBJ1-1; no clear D gene. Germline CDR1 LNHDA, CDR2 SQIVND (reference sequence). Deletions cut 5 bases from V and 1 base from J, with 8 bases between. This CDR3 comprises 13 residues. The DNA of the CDR3 is TGTGCCAGTAGTTCACAGACGAACACTGAAGCTTTCTTT. Encoded protein: CASSSQTNTEAFF. Variable domain in full (rest from reference TRBV19 and TRBJ1-1): DGGITQSPKYLFRKEGQNVTLSCEQNLNHDAMYWYRQDPGQGLRLIYYSQIVNDFQKGDIAEGYSVSREKKESFPLTVTSAQKNPTAFYLCASSSQTNTEAFFGQGTRLTVV.

The rearrangement uses TRBV29-1 and TRBJ1-1, with TRBD1 matching 8 bases. Losses at the gene ends were 6 bases for V and 6 bases for J; bases not matched to a gene: 9. The CDR3 has 13 residues. The germline gives CDR1 SQVTM, CDR2 ANQGSEA. CDR3 DNA sequence: TGCAGCGTATCCCAGGGGGCGAGCGCTGAAGCTTTCTTT. It specifies CSVSQGASAEAFF. Filled out from reference TRBV29-1 and TRBJ1-1, the complete variable domain reads SAVISQKPSRDICQRGTSLTIQCQVDSQVTMMFWYRQQPGQSLTLIATANQGSEATYESGFVIDKFPISRPNLTFSTLTVSNMSPEDSSIYLCSVSQGASAEAFFGQGTRLTVV.

The sample holds one count of this clone. The chain employs TRBV18 and TRBJ1-3, with TRBD1 identical over 8 bases. The CDR3 runs to 16 residues. CDR1 is KGHSH, CDR2 LQKENI, per germline. With 3 bases clipped from V and 7 bases from J, the junction kept 11 bases outside the gene matches. The CDR3 sequence is CASSPQGTGNWNTIYF. For the CDR3, the DNA is TGTGCCAGCTCACCCCAAGGGACAGGCAACTGGAACACCATATATTTT.

This chain uses TRBV19 with TRBJ2-5, with D perhaps assigned TRBD1 or TRBD2 (5 bases each). This CDR3 region has 13 residues. Germline V gene lookup returns CDR1 LNHDA and CDR2 SQIVND (reference sequence). V shed 5 bases and J shed 4 bases, with 11 bases lying between them. The chain's CDR3 is CASSGPGTETQYF. CDR3 nucleotides: TGTGCCAGTAGTGGCCCAGGGACAGAGACCCAGTACTTC.

This chain uses TRBV27 with TRBJ1-2; 8 positions match TRBD1. Germline CDR1 is MNHEY and CDR2 is SMNVEV (reference sequence). V was clipped by 5 bases and J by 5 bases; unmatched bases: 7. This CDR3 has 14 amino acids. CDR3 loop: CASSSAGGSYGYTF. Written as DNA, the CDR3 is TGTGCCAGCAGTAGTGCAGGGGGCAGTTATGGCTACACCTTC.

The chain carries TRBV9 and TRBJ1-2, with D possibly matching TRBD1 (6 bases). The CDR3 contains 14 residues. Trimming shortened V by 0 bases and J by 5 bases, and 11 bases separated the two germline ends. Looked up from germline, CDR1 is SGDLS and CDR2 is YYNGEE. The chain's CDR3 is CASSVGQGTYGYTF. Here the CDR3 DNA reads TGTGCCAGCAGCGTAGGGCAGGGGACGTATGGCTACACCTTC.

This rearrangement joins TRBV28 to TRBJ1-2; D is uncertain. In germline, CDR1 is MDHEN, CDR2 SYDVKM. The V end lost 2 bases, the J end lost 8 bases, and 12 bases lay between the germline ends. This CDR3 is 13 amino acids long. The CDR3 coding sequence is TGTGCCAGCAGTTTACGCGGGCTAGACGGCTACACCTTC. It specifies CASSLRGLDGYTF.

This clone appeared once. CDR3 sequence (DNA): TGTGCCACCAGAACTAGCGGTAACACCGGGGAGCTGTTTTTT. It translates to CATRTSGNTGELFF. The chain is built from TRBV7-2 and TRBJ2-2, with 8 nucleotides matching TRBD2. The CDR3 contains 14 residues. V lost 10 bases, J lost 2 bases, and 6 bases stayed unmatched. From germline, CDR1 is SGHTA and CDR2 FQGNSA.